The T cell receptor beta chain under discussion was sequenced for a study of blood T cell repertoires in COVID-19. Across the whole study: Whether acute or convalescent, the COVID-19 samples came from the United States, Italy and Spain.

Profiled with immunoSEQ multiplex PCR; TCRdb holds only in-frame clones, not every one. Among over 130,000 clones listed, roughly 90% were seen once. Germline V CDR1 and CDR2: LGHDT, YNNKEL (reference sequence). V was pared by 0 bases and J by 4 bases, with 10 bases between. This CDR3 spans 15 amino acids. The chain has TRBV3-1 (or the pseudogene TRBV3-2) and TRBJ1-5; D not resolved. The receptor was isolated from a human donor with COVID-19, enrolled during active disease. The donor label of this sample is uncertain. Sample: peripheral blood. CDR3 sequence: CASSQDTTENQPQHF. The CDR3 coding sequence is TGTGCCAGCAGCCAAGATACCACTGAGAATCAGCCCCAGCATTTT.